This T cell receptor (beta chain) was sequenced in a study of identical twins (dated by TCRdb to about 2016). About the full investigation: The study deep-sequenced TCR alpha and beta repertoires from monozygotic twins, unrelated adults of various ages and cord blood to test whether fetal clonotypes persist. To rule out contamination, replicate twin experiments were performed at different times with different library preparation protocols. Overall study results and their limits: The excess sharing between twins in beta out-of-frame sequences was weaker because fewer shared sequences reduced the signal-to-noise ratio. Abundant cord blood beta clonotypes carried fewer insertions; young adult naive repertoires showed a weaker similar trend, while memory repertoires showed none. Recombination models systematically underestimated out-of-frame TCR alpha sharing in monozygotic twins but agreed with sharing between unrelated individuals. Invariant T cells such as MAIT and iNKT could partly confound zero-insertion analyses, though diverse VJ usage argued against this for most clonotypes. Out-of-frame TCR alpha sequences shared between twins showed an excess of low generation-probability sequences compared with coincidental sharing between unrelated individuals. Because the same donors could not be followed over many years, the conclusions relied on cross-sectional statistical analysis.

The germline V gene supplies CDR1 MNHNS and CDR2 SASEGT. The junction carries 15 bases between V and J, which are trimmed by 5 bases and 5 bases respectively. From its cysteine to its phenylalanine, the CDR3 spans 15 amino acids. Only CDR3 DNA is held: 45 bases, read in frame from base 1. Only healthy Caucasian donors were included. Three pairs of female monozygotic twins, all aged 18 to 29 years, made up the twin cohort. Positive isolation kits from Invitrogen were used to isolate CD4+ and CD8+ T cell populations. The library was prepared using 5' RACE. The run used an Illumina HiSeq 2000. Template switching introduced a universal primer binding site; the final cDNA contained a unique molecular identifier, enabling accurate counting of TCR cDNA molecules. First-strand cDNA for TCR alpha and beta chains was synthesized from specific primers in the conserved constant-segment region. To control for contamination, every cDNA library carried two barcodes: a SMART-Mk sample barcode plus Illumina barcodes. Two successive PCR steps introduced TruSeq adapter sequences along with Illumina sample barcodes. Sequencing of the TCR alpha and beta cDNA libraries was done on the Illumina HiSeq platform using custom primers. Regarding the original processing steps: MiGEC was used to process raw reads and extract unique molecular identifiers, and MiXCR was used to find CDR3 positions. Recombination models were inferred per individual with the repgenHMM and IGoR tools using an EM algorithm. The analysis of shared clonotypes was done with the tcR package in R, with sharing normalized by the product of cloneset sizes. To study raw recombination free of thymic and clonal selection effects, out-of-frame nonproductive sequences were analyzed. TCRdb cleaned the public reads at Q25 with fastp, built clones with MiXCR and kept in-frame beta chains. Rows with one shared CDR3 protein collapse into an entry with the most common genes and DNA. The V and J calls here are based on TCRdb, not the publication. In this sample the table shows hundreds of thousands of distinct CDR3 sequences, 8% to 9.5% of which occur a single time. The top ten clonotypes cover roughly 7% of the sample.

In this sample, this clonotype turned up many times. Its binding antigen is unknown. Base qualities were left out, and no much larger clone turns up one base away. This sample also belongs to another study, concerning yellow fever vaccine responses in identical twins. Reported in the second study: The T cell response to vaccination in identical twins was reported by the authors to appear partly convergent and partly personalized. Focusing on identical twins, the study followed the T cell clones that responded to the vaccine, and did so with precision.

This TCR came from a woman aged 18-29 years in good health. Sequencing used CD8+ T cells sorted from blood. The chain uses TRBV6-1 and TRBJ2-2; the D segment cannot be called with confidence. The CDR3 is CASSPWTLRTGELFF. DNA sequence: TGTGCCAGCAGTCCTTGGACCCTACGGACCGGGGAGCTGTTTTTT.